This T cell receptor beta chain came from a study of T cells after yellow fever vaccination. Study-level background: Preparing low-cell-number fractions relied on SMART-Seq v4 Ultra Low Input.

This clonotype occurred many times. TCR cDNA, made by 5'RACE template switching, carried an added universal primer site and UMIs. From the 5' RACE reads, TCRdb called clonotypes with MiXCR, one entry per CDR3 protein. The sample consists of about 58,000 distinct CDR3 sequences, around 6.1% of them appearing once. This TCR derives from a man aged 18 to 30 who received the YFV17D yellow fever vaccine. Sequences were derived from PBMCs, either bulk or a sorted T-cell subset (CD4+, CD8+, memory, or dextramer-sorted; not recorded which), sampled on the day of the yellow fever booster vaccination.

CDR3 bases: TGCAGCGTTGTGGGACTAGCGGGGAATACAGATACGCAGTATTTT. The encoded protein is CSVVGLAGNTDTQYF. The chain joins TRBV29-1 to TRBJ2-3, with 13 bases matching TRBD2. The CDR3 is made up of 15 amino acids. Germline-derived CDR1 and CDR2 are SQVTM and ANQGSEA. The V gene end was trimmed by 4 bases and the J gene end by 3 bases; junction bases not matched to a gene: 4.